These 13 T cell receptor beta chains share one sample of origin, sequenced in a study of shared clonotypes between healthy human individuals. The table came from immunoSEQ multiplex PCR; TCRdb's copy has only in-frame clones and leaves some out. The table includes some 2.3 million clones, approximately 93% detected once. Sequenced material: naive CD4+ T cells from PBMCs. This sample's subset: CD45RA+ positively selected. Receptors were obtained from a young man in good health. Some clones in this sample may be carry-over from other donors' samples.

The gene calls are TRBV29-1 and TRBJ1-3; weak D call: TRBD1 (6 bases). V was cut by 5 bases and J by 3 bases, with 11 bases left in between. This CDR3 has 13 residues. The germline gives CDR1 SQVTM, CDR2 ANQGSEA. The CDR3 DNA sequence: TGCAGCGTTAAAACAGGGCTTGGAAACACCATATATTTT. Amino acids: CSVKTGLGNTIYF.

This clone came up once. The rearrangement joins TRBV7-9 to TRBJ1-5, with D possibly TRBD1 on 5 matching bases. There are 17 residues in the CDR3. Per germline, CDR1 SEHNR and CDR2 FQNEAQ (reference sequence). Trimming cost V 0 bases and J 4 bases, with 16 bases left between them. The DNA for the CDR3 is TGTGCCAGCAGCTTAGCGACGGCAGGGAGTCAAAATCAGCCCCAGCATTTT. It encodes CASSLATAGSQNQPQHF. Based on the CDR3 plus reference TRBV7-9 and TRBJ1-5, the full variable domain is DTGVSQNPRHKITKRGQNVTFRCDPISEHNRLYWYRQTLGQGPEFLTYFQNEAQLEKSRLLSDRFSAERPKGSFSTLEIQRTEQGDSAMYLCASSLATAGSQNQPQHFGDGTRLSIL.

A word on this clone: Within the sample, other DNA sequences also encode this same CDR3. The chain employs TRBV7-9 and TRBJ2-5; unclear D gene. Germline CDR1 and CDR2: SEHNR and FQNEAQ (reference sequence). The CDR3 loop spans 14 amino acids. Trimming pared 1 base from V and 2 bases from J, leaving 8 bases between. This CDR3 is CASSLGGDQETQYF. In nucleotides, the CDR3 is TGTGCCAGCAGCTTAGGAGGCGATCAAGAGACCCAGTACTTC.

The rearrangement joins TRBV28 to TRBJ2-7; no definite D call. The ends were cut back, 1 base at V and 2 bases at J, with 9 bases in the middle. CDR3 length: 14 amino acids. Germline V gene sequence: CDR1 MDHEN, CDR2 SYDVKM. CDR3: CASSLLERTYEQYF. For the CDR3, the DNA is TGTGCCAGCAGTTTATTGGAGAGAACCTACGAGCAGTACTTC. The full variable domain, rest sourced from reference TRBV28 and TRBJ2-7, is DVKVTQSSRYLVKRTGEKVFLECVQDMDHENMFWYRQDPGLGLRLIYFSYDVKMKEKGDIPEGYSVSREKKERFSLILESASTNQTSMYLCASSLLERTYEQYFGPGTRLTVT.

This clone was counted once. J is TRBJ2-5 and V is TRBV7-2; TRBD2 aligns across 13 bases. CDR3 size: 16 residues. Germline V gives CDR1 SGHTA, CDR2 FQGNSA. The trim removed 3 bases at V and 2 bases at J, leaving 3 bases unmatched. Here the CDR3 reads CASSFQGLAGQETQYF. The CDR3 DNA reads as TGTGCCAGCAGCTTCCAGGGACTAGCGGGACAAGAGACCCAGTACTTC. Looking up the rest from reference TRBV7-2 and TRBJ2-5 gives the full variable domain: GAGVSQSPSNKVTEKGKDVELRCDPISGHTALYWYRQSLGQGLEFLIYFQGNSAPDKSGLPSDRFSAERTGGSVSTLTIQRTQQEDSAVYLCASSFQGLAGQETQYFGPGTRLLVL.

This clone has just one count. This chain links TRBV7-2 with TRBJ2-7; no clear D gene. The V gene lost 4 bases and the J gene lost 5 bases, with 12 bases spanning the gap. Germline V lookup: CDR1 SGHTA, CDR2 FQGNSA. The CDR3 sequence is 13 residues long. The CDR3 loop reads CASSSLGWDEQYF. The CDR3 bases are TGTGCCAGCAGCTCCCTCGGTTGGGACGAGCAGTACTTC.

The rearrangement links TRBV29-1 to TRBJ2-3, with 12 bases that match TRBD1. Germline lookup yields CDR1 SQVTM and CDR2 ANQGSEA. The CDR3 length is 14 residues. V lost 7 bases to trimming and J lost 5 bases; unmatched junction nucleotides: 7. The CDR3 sequence: CSARDRGREDTQYF. The CDR3 DNA reads as TGCAGCGCCAGGGACAGGGGGCGCGAAGATACGCAGTATTTT.

A single count supports this clone. The rearrangement joins TRBV29-1 to TRBJ2-1; D not certain. The CDR3 contains 13 residues. Trimming took 4 bases from V and 1 from J, leaving 8 bases between them. Germline assignment: CDR1 SQVTM and CDR2 ANQGSEA. CDR3 loop: CSVASTSYNEQFF. CDR3 DNA sequence: TGCAGCGTTGCTAGTACGTCCTACAATGAGCAGTTCTTC.

The gene calls are TRBV19 and TRBJ2-5; TRBD1 matches 8 bases. The V segment lost 6 bases and the J segment 2 bases; nucleotides outside the gene matches: 8. Germline values: CDR1 LNHDA, CDR2 SQIVND (reference sequence). The CDR3 is 15 residues long. CDR3 loop: CASRGAGTGQETQYF. DNA for the CDR3: TGTGCCAGTAGGGGGGCTGGGACAGGACAAGAGACCCAGTACTTC.

This clone was seen a single time. The chain is built from TRBV2 and TRBJ2-7; unclear D gene. Trimming removed 7 bases from V and 5 bases from J, with 24 bases in between. This CDR3 region has 16 residues. The germline V gene encodes CDR1 SNHLY and CDR2 FYNNEI. The chain's CDR3 is CASILHPPAVVNEQYF. CDR3 nucleotide sequence: TGTGCCAGCATCCTCCACCCCCCGGCGGTGGTCAACGAGCAGTACTTC.

The chain recombines TRBV15 with TRBJ1-5; D unclear. The CDR3 is made up of 17 amino acids. Germline V gene lookup returns CDR1 LNHNV and CDR2 YYDKDF (reference sequence). V lost 0 bases to trimming and J lost 7 bases, with 19 bases between them. The CDR3 loop reads CATSRDWGTSGNQPQHF. The CDR3 DNA reads TGTGCCACCAGCAGAGATTGGGGAACCTCGGGGAACCAGCCCCAGCATTTT.

This rearrangement joins TRBV6-5 to TRBJ2-1, with 12 bases identical to TRBD2. CDR3 size: 15 residues. CDR1 MNHEY and CDR2 SVGAGI come from the germline V gene. V lost 5 bases, J lost 7 bases, and 6 bases stayed unmatched. CDR3: CASSRLAGELNEQFF. In nucleotides, the CDR3 is TGTGCCAGCAGTCGACTAGCGGGAGAGTTGAATGAGCAGTTCTTC.

CDR3 bases: TGTGCCAGCAGTGAACCGGGGGGCGCAACAGATACGCAGTATTTT. Amino acid sequence: CASSEPGGATDTQYF. V and J are TRBV6-1 and TRBJ2-3; D possibly corresponds to TRBD2 (7 bases). CDR3 size: 15 residues. Trimming removed 2 bases from V and 3 bases from J, with 12 bases in between. Looked up from germline, CDR1 is MNHNS and CDR2 is SASEGT.